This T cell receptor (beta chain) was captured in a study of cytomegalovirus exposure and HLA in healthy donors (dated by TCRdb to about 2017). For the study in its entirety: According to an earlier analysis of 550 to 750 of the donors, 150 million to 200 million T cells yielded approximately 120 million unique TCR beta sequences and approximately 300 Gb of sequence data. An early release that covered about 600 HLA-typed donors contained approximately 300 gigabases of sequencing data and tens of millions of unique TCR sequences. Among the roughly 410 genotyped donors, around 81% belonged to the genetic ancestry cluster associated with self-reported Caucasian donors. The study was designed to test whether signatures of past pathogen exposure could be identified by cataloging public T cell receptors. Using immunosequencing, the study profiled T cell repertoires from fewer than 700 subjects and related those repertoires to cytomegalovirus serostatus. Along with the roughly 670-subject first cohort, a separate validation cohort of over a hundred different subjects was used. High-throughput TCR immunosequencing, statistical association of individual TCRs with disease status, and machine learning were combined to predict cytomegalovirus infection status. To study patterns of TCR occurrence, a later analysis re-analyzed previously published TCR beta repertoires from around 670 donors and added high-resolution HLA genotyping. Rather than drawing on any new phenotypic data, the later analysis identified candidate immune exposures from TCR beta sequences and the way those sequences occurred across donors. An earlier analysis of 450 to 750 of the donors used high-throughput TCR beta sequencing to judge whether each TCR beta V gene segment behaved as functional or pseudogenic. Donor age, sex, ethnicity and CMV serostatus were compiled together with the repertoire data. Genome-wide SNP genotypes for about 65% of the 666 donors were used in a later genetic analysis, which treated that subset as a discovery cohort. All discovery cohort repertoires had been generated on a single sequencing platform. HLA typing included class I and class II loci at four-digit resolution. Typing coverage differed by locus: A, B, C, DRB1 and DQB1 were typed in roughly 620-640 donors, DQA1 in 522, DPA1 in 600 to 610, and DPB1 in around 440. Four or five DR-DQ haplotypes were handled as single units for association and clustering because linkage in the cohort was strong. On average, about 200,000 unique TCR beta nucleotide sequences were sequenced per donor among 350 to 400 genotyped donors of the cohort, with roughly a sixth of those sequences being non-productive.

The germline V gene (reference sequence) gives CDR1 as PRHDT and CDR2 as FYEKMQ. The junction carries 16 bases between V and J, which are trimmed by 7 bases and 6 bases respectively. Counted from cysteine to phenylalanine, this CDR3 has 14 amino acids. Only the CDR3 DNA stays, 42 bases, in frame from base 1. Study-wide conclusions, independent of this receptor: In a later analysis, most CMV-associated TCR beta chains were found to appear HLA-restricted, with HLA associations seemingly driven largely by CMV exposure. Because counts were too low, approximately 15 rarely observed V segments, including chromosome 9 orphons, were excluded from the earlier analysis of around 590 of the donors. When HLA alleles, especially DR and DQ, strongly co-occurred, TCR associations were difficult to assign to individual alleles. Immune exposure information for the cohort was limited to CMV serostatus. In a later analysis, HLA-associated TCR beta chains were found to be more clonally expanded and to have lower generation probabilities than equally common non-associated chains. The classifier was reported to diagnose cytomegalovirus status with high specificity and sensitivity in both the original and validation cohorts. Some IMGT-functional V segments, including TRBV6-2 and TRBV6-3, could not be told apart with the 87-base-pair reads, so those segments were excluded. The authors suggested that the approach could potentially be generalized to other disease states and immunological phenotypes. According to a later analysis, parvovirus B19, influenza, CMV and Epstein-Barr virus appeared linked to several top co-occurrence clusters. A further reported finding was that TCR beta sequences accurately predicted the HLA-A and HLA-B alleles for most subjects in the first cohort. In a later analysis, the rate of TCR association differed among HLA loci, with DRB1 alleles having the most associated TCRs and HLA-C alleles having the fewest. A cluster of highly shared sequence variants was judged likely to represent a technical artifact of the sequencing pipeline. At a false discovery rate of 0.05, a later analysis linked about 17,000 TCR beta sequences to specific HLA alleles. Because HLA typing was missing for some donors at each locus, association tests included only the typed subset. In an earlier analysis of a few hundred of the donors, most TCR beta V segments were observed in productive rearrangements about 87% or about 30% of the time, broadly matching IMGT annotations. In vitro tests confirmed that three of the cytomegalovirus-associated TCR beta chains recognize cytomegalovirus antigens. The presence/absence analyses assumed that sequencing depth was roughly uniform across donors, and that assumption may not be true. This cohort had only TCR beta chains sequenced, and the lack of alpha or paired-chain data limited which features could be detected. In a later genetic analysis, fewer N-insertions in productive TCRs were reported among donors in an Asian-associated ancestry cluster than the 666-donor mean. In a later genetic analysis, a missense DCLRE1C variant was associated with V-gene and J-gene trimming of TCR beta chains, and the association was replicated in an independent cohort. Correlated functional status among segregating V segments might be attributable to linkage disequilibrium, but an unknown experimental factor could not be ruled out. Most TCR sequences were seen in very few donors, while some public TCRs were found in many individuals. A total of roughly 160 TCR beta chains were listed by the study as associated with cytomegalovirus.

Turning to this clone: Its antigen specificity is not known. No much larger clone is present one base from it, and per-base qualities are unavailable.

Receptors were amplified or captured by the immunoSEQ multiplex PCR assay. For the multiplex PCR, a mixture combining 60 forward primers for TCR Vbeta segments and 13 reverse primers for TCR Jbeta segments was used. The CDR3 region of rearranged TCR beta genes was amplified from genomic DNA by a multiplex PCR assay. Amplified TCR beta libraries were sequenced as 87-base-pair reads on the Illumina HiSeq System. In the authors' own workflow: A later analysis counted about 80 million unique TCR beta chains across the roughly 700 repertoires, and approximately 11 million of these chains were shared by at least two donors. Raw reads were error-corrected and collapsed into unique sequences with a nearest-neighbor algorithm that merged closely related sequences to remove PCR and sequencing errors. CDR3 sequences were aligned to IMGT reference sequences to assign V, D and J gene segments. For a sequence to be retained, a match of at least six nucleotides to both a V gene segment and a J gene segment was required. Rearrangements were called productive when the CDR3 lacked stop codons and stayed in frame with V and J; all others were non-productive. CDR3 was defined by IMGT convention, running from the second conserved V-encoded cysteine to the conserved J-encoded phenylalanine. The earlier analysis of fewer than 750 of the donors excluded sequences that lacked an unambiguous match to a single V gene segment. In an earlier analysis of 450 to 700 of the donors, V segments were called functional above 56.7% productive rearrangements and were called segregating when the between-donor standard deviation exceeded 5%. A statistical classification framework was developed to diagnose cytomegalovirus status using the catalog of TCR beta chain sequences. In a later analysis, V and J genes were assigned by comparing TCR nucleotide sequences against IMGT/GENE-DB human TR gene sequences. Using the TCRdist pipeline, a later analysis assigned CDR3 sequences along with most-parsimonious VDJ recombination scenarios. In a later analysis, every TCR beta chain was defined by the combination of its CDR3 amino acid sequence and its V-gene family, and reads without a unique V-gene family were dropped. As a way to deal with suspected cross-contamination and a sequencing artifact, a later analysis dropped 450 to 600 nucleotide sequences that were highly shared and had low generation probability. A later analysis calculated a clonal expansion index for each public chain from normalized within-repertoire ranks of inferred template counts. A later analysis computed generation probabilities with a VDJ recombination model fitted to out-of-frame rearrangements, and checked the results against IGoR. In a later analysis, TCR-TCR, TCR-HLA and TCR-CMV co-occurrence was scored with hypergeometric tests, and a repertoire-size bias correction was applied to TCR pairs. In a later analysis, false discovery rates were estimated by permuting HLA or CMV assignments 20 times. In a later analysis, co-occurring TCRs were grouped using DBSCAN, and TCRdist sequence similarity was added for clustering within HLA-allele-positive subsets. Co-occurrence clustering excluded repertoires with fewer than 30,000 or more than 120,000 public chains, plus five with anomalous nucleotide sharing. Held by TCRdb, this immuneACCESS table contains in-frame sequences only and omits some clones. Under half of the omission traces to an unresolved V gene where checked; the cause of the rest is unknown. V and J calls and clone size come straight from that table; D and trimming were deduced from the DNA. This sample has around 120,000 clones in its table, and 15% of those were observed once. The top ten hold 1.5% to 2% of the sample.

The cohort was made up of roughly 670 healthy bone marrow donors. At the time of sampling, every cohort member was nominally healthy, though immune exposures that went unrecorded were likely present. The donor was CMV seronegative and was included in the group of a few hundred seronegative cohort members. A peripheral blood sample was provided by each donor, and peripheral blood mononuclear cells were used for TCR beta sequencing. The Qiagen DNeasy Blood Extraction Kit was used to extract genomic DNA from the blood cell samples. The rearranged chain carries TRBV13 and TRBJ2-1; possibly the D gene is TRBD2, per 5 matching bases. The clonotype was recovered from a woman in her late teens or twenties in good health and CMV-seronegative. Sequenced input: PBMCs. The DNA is TGTGCCAGCACCTACTCGAAGAGCGGCAATGAGCAGTTCTTC. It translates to CASTYSKSGNEQFF.